This T cell receptor beta chain originates from a study of T cells in localized non-small cell lung cancer. Turning to this clone: The target antigen is unknown.

Measured with immunoSEQ multiplex PCR; TCRdb has only the in-frame clones, and not every one. Of fewer than 45,000 clones in the sample, about 86% were seen once. Study-level findings and limits: Tumor samples were not multi-region, leaving intratumor heterogeneity unexcluded. Patients showing higher blood T cell density tended to see longer overall survival. Adjacent uninvolved lung tissue had the highest T cell clonality, exceeding tumor. Among the top 100 tumor clones, a median around 50 appeared in adjacent lung.

Trimming shortened V by 8 bases and J by 4 bases, and 18 bases separated the two germline ends. The CDR3 loop spans 15 amino acids. Germline V lookup: CDR1 MGHDK, CDR2 SYGVNS. The sequence derives from a man aged 40 to 70 with stage I lung adenocarcinoma. The rearrangement joins TRBV25-1 to TRBJ2-1, with D possibly being TRBD1 or TRBD2 (6 bases each). This sample comprised peripheral blood, obtained before any cancer treatment. CDR3 sequence: CASSRVGGLYNEQFF. The DNA for the CDR3 is TGTGCCAGCTCCAGGGTGGGGGGCCTATACAATGAGCAGTTCTTC.